This entry describes one T cell receptor beta chain. Original methodology: Nucleated cell counts were estimated from reference gene primer amplification. The table came from immunoSEQ multiplex PCR; TCRdb's copy has only in-frame clones and leaves some out. V and J calls and clone size follow that table, whereas D and trimming were derived from the DNA. The data contain 130,000 or so clones, 88% of them singletons. The data derive from a study of blood T cell repertoires in COVID-19. Study-wide background: The United States, Italy and Spain were the sources of the acute and convalescent COVID-19 samples. T cells, B-cell-depleted T cells, or PBMCs provided the cDNA or gDNA that served as material.

The germline V gene encodes CDR1 MDHEN and CDR2 SYDVKM. The trim removed 3 bases at V and 5 bases at J, leaving 8 bases unmatched. There are 15 residues in the CDR3. This TCR was sampled from a woman aged 55-69 years with acute or convalescent COVID-19. The sequenced material came from peripheral blood. This chain links TRBV28 with TRBJ1-2; 8 bases fit TRBD1. The CDR3 loop is CASSLRDRLLYGYTF. CDR3 in DNA: TGTGCCAGCAGTTTGAGGGACAGGCTTTTATATGGCTACACCTTC.